This TCR beta chain stems from a study of post-analysis software for immune sequencing data. Whole-study findings and limits: Patients used roughly five TRBV segments, including TRBV5-6, TRBV5-1 and TRBV20-1, more often than controls.

V dropped 1 base and J dropped 1 base, with 17 bases sitting between them. The germline V gene encodes CDR1 SGHAT and CDR2 FQNNGV. This CDR3 comprises 18 residues. Comment on this clonotype: As yet, its antigen is unknown.

The authors incorporated unique molecular identifiers into the TCR beta cDNA libraries. TCRdb called the PCR reads again in MiXCR, with one record for every CDR3 protein. Of around 180,000 distinct CDR3 sequences listed, 30% are singletons. Sequenced sample: blood. The chain combines TRBV11-2 with TRBJ2-1, with D perhaps matching TRBD2 (7 bases). This clonotype originated in a girl aged 10 to 17 with multiple sclerosis. CDR3 sequence: CASSLVGGLIESYNEQFF. CDR3 coding DNA: TGTGCCAGCAGCTTAGTCGGGGGGCTAATTGAGTCCTACAATGAGCAGTTCTTC.